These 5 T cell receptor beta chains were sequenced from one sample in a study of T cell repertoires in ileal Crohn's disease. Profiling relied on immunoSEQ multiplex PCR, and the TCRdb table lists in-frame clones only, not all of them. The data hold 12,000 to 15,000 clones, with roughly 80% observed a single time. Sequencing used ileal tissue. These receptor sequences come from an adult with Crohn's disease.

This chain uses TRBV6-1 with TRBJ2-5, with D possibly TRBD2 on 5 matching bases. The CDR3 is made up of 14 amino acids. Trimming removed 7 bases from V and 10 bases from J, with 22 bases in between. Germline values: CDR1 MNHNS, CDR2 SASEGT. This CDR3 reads CASTLTRGSDDQYF. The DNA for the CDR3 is TGTGCCAGCACCCTCACGAGAGGGTCCGATGACCAGTACTTC.

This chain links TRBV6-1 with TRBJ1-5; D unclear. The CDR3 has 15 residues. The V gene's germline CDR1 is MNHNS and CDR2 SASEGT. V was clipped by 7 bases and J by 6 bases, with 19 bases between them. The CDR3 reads CASNIVRLFSQPQHF. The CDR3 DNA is TGTGCCAGCAACATCGTGCGACTGTTCAGTCAGCCCCAGCATTTT.

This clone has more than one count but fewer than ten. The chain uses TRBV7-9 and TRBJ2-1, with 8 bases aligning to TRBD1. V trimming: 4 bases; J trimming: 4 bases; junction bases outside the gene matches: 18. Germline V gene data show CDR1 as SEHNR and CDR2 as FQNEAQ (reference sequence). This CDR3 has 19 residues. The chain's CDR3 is CASSSPRQGAGWLYNEQFF. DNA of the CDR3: TGTGCCAGCAGCTCCCCAAGGCAGGGGGCTGGGTGGCTTTACAATGAGCAGTTCTTC. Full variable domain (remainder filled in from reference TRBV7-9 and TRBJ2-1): DTGVSQNPRHKITKRGQNVTFRCDPISEHNRLYWYRQTLGQGPEFLTYFQNEAQLEKSRLLSDRFSAERPKGSFSTLEIQRTEQGDSAMYLCASSSPRQGAGWLYNEQFFGPGTRLTVL.

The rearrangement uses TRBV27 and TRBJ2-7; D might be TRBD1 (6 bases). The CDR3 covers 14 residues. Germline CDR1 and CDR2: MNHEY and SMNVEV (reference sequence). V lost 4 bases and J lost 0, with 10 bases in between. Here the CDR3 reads CASSSSRGSYEQYF. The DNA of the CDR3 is TGTGCCAGCAGTTCAAGCAGGGGCTCCTACGAGCAGTACTTC.

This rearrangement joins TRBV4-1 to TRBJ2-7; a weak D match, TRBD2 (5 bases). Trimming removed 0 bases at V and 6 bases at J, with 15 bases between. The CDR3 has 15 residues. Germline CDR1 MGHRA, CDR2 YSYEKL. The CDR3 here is CASSQDYGIPSEQYF. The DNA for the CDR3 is TGCGCCAGCAGCCAAGACTACGGGATCCCTAGCGAGCAGTACTTC.